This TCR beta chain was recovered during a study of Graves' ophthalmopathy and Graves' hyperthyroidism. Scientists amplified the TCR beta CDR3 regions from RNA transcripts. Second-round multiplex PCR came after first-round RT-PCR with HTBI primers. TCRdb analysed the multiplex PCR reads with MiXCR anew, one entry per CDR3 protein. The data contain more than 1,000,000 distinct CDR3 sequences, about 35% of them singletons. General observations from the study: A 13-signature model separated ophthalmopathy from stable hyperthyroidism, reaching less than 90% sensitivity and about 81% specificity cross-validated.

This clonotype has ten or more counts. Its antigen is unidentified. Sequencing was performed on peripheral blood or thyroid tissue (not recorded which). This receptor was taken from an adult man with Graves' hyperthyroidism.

The CDR3 sequence: CSAIRGLNQPQHF. CDR3 nucleotide sequence: TGCAGTGCTATCCGAGGGCTCAATCAGCCCCAGCATTTT. The chain recombines TRBV20-1 with TRBJ1-5; no firm D call. CDR3 length: 13 residues. In germline, CDR1 is DFQATT, CDR2 SNEGSKA (reference sequence). The V end was cut by 4 bases, the J end by 3 bases, with 10 bases between.